Sequencing of this TCR beta chain was carried out in a study of T cell responses to AZD1222 COVID-19 vaccine. Study in general: The study pooled second doses at about 4 or about 12 weeks. Overall study findings and caveats: Reports say nearly half of spike-specific TCRs go after unmutated variant regions.

CDR3 length: 17 residues. Per the germline V gene, CDR1 is SGDLS and CDR2 is YYNGEE. Trimming shortened V by 0 bases and J by 5 bases, and 18 bases separated the two germline ends. This clone turned up a few times. Its cognate antigen is unknown. Sequencing was performed with immunoSEQ multiplex PCR; in TCRdb, only in-frame clones are kept and a portion is missing. This table has 100,000 to 150,000 clones, around 87% appearing once. The source was peripheral blood, collected on day 0 of AZD1222 vaccination. This chain links TRBV9 with TRBJ1-3; unclear D gene. The TCR sequence derives from an adult in good health. The CDR3 DNA is TGTGCCAGCAGCGTAGGAGCTGGTCTACCGGCTCGAAACACCATATATTTT. It codes for CASSVGAGLPARNTIYF.